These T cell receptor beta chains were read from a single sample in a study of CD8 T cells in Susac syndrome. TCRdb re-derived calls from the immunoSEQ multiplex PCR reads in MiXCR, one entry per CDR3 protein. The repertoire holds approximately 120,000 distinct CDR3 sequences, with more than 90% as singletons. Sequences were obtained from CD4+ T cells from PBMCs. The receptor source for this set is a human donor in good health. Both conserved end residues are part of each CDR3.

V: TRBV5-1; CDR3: CASSLGKGRPDTDTQYF
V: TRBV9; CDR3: CASSEQDLYGYTF
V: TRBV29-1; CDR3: CSVERNGEDTQYF
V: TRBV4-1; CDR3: CASSLTLLAGGYEQYF
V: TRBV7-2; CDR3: CASSLLGTANTGELFF
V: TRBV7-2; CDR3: CASSLGRRGAHYGYTF
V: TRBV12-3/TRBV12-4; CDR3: CASSPRGGFNYEQYF
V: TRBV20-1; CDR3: CSAPPRAGAKNIQYF
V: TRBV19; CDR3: CASSRLLSNQPQHF
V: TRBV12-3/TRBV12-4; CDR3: CASSRDNYGYTF
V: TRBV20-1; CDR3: CSAREPASNQPQHF
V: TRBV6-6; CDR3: CASTVTSGKYNEQFF
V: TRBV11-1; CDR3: CASSSRQGDTEAFF
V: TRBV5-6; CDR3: CASSLMGAGETQYF
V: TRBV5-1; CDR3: CASAIGHPESYNEQFF
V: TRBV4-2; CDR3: CASSQVRGQGDYGYTF
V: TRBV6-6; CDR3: CASSYKLTGANVLTF
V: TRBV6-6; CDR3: CASSYWSFRDEKLFF
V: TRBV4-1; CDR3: CASRARTEGTEAFF
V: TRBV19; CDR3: CASKDRGNQPQHF
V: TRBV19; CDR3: CASSPQREQTGELFF
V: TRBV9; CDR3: CASSATRRTGVGYEQYF